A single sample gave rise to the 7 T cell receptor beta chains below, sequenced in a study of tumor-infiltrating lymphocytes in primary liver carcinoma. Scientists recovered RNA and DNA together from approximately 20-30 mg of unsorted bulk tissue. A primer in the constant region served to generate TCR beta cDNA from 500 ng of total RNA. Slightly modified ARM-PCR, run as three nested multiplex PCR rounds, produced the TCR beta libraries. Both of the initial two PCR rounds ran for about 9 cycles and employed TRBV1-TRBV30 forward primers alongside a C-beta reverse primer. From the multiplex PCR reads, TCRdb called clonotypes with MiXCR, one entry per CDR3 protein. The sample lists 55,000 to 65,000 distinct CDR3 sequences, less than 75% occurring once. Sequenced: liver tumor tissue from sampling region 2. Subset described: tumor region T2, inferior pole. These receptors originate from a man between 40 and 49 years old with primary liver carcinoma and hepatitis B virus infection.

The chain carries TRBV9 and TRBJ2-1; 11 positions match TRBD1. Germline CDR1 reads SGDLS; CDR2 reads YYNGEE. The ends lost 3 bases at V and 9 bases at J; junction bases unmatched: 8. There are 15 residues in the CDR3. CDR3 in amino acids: CASSAGDRGALEQFF. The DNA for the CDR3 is TGTGCCAGCAGCGCGGGGGACAGGGGGGCCCTTGAGCAGTTCTTC.

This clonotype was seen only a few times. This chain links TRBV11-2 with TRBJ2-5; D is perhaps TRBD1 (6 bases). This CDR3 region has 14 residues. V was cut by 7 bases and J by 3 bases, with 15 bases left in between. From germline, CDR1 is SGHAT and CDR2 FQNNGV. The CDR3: CASNLDRVKETQYF. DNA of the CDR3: TGTGCCAGCAACCTGGACAGAGTTAAAGAGACCCAGTACTTC.

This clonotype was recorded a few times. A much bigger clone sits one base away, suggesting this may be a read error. This chain's CDR3 is CTSSQVASVGEQYF. CDR3 sequence (DNA): TGTACCAGCAGCCAAGTTGCTAGCGTCGGCGAGCAGTACTTC. The chain is built from TRBV14 and TRBJ2-7; the D gene is possibly TRBD2 (6 bases). Germline V gene sequence: CDR1 SGHDN, CDR2 FVKESK. The CDR3 length is 14 residues.

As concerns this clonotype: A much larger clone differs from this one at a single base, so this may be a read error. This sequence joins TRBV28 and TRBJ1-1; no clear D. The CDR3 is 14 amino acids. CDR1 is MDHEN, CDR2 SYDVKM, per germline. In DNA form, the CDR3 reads TGTGCCAGCAGTTTAGCGGGGTTGAGCACTGAAGTTTTCTTT. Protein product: CASSLAGLSTEVFF.

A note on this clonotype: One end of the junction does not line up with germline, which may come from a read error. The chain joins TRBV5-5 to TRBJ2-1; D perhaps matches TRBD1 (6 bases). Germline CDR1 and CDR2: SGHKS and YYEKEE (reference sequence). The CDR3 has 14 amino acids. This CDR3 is CANSLATGYNEQLF. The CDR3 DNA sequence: TGTGCCAACAGCTTGGCTACAGGGTACAATGAGCAGTTATTC.

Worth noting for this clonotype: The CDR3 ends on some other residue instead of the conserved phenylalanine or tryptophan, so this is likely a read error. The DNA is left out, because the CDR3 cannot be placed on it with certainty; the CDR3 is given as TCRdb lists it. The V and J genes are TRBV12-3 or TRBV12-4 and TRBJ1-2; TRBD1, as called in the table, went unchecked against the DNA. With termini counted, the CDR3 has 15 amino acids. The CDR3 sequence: CASSLGQGANYGYTT.

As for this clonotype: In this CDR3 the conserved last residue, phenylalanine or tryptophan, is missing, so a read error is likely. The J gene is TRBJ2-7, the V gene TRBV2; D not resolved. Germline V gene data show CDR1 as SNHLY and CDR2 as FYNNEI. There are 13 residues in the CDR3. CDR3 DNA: TGTGCCAGCAGTGATGGTACCTCCTACGGGCAGTACATC. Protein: CASSDGTSYGQYI.